These T cell receptor beta chains were read from a single sample in a study of shared clonotypes between healthy human individuals. Method: immunoSEQ multiplex PCR; TCRdb's copy keeps in-frame clones and lacks some. The sample has around 1.9 million clones, about 93% seen once; the top ten hold around 1.8%. Sequencing was carried out using naive CD8+ T cells from PBMCs. The receptors shown here come from a man in his late teens or twenties in good health. Some clones in this sample may be carry-over from other donors' samples. CDR3s leave out the opening cysteine and the closing phenylalanine or tryptophan.

v_call | cdr3_aa
TRBV9 | ASSVGVSGRNEQF
TRBV19 | ASTRSEGSRNTEAF
TRBV7-8 | ASKGEESKNIQY
TRBV13 | ASSSGLAGGRHEQY
TRBV30 | AWSVLSREAF
TRBV11-2 | ASSLGRLYGYT
TRBV11-2 | ASYGEAGAEGYNEQF
TRBV6-5 | ASSYLAEVRTGELF
TRBV5-1 | ASSLGREGVFREQY
TRBV14 | ASSPGQAAVT
TRBV9 | ASSGGQGDTYEQY
TRBV5-4 | ASSPTSGAYEQY
TRBV7-9 | ASSPGDRNEQF
TRBV19 | ASTQMGKTEAF
TRBV27 | ASSRTSGSSEQY
TRBV28 | ARQGTGDEQF
TRBV7-3 | ASSLTPENIQY
TRBV11-2 | ASSLGSVEAF
TRBV7-9 | ALPGGRRDEQF
TRBV27 | ASRPTGGTETQY
TRBV7-2 | ASSPPGHLYEQY
TRBV18 | ASSPPALAGVYNEQF
TRBV28 | ASSFKDMAF
TRBV6-6 | ASSHSGSVAYEQY
TRBV11-2 | ASSEWGGSAYEQY
TRBV27 | ASSLTGTSGTEQY
TRBV2 | ASKVGRSYEQY
TRBV19 | ASSASGTGAYVEQY
TRBV27 | ASSLTQQGAPYEQY
TRBV27 | ASSLRDSYQPQH
TRBV19 | ASSPTPSAGTGELF
TRBV27 | ASSFMTSGSSYNEQF